The 25 T cell receptor beta chains reported below all come from one sample, sequenced in a study of brain T cells in children with intractable seizures. Repertoires were generated with immunoSEQ multiplex PCR, while TCRdb's copy carries only in-frame clones and drops some. The table lists hundreds of thousands of clones, 85% to 95% of them singletons. As to time point: blood from clinic visit 5 months post-surgery; TSC patient then seizure free. The material sequenced was peripheral blood, taken approximately 5 months after surgery. The receptors derive from a boy younger than two with tuberous sclerosis and intractable seizures.

CDR3 bases: TGCAGTGCTAGTCTATTGCAGGGGGGCTCCTACGAGCAGTACTTC. Residues: CSASLLQGGSYEQYF. This chain links TRBV20-1 with TRBJ2-7; the D gene is possibly TRBD1 (7 bases). This CDR3 spans 15 amino acids. The V gene lost 3 bases and the J gene lost 0 bases, with 15 bases spanning the gap. The germline gives CDR1 DFQATT, CDR2 SNEGSKA (reference sequence).

This chain uses TRBV2 with TRBJ1-6; D is perhaps TRBD1 (6 bases). This CDR3 comprises 13 residues. V was cut by 1 base and J by 9 bases, with 7 bases left in between. Germline V gives CDR1 SNHLY, CDR2 FYNNEI. CDR3 coding DNA: TGTGCCAGCAGTGAAGACAGGGTTTCACCCCTCCACTTT. Translated, it gives CASSEDRVSPLHF.

The chain carries TRBV5-6 and TRBJ1-4; D perhaps matches TRBD1 (5 bases). The CDR3 runs to 18 residues. Germline CDR1 is SGHDT and CDR2 is YYEEEE. Trimming removed 3 bases at V and 7 bases at J, with 25 bases between. CDR3 in amino acids: CASSSHTELGTSSEKLFF. DNA of the CDR3: TGTGCCAGCAGCTCGCACACAGAGTTGGGGACTTCATCTGAAAAACTGTTTTTT.

The V gene is TRBV29-1, the J gene TRBJ1-2, with TRBD1 matching over 9 bases. Germline-derived CDR1 and CDR2 are SQVTM and ANQGSEA. The CDR3 length is 16 residues. The V segment lost 3 bases and the J segment 4 bases; nucleotides outside the gene matches: 12. As DNA, the CDR3 is TGCAGCGTTGAGGGGGGGGACAGGGAATCATTCTATGGCTACACCTTC. It translates to CSVEGGDRESFYGYTF.

J is TRBJ2-3 and V is TRBV3-1 (or the pseudogene TRBV3-2), with a possible D match to TRBD2 (6 bases). The V end was cut by 1 base, the J end by 1 base, with 9 bases between. Germline assignment: CDR1 LGHDT and CDR2 YNNKEL (reference sequence). The CDR3 consists of 15 residues. The CDR3 bases are TGTGCCAGCAGCCAAGCCAGGGAGGGCACAGATACGCAGTATTTT. Translation gives CASSQAREGTDTQYF.

The rearrangement links TRBV3-1 (or the pseudogene TRBV3-2) to TRBJ2-7; D is perhaps TRBD1 (6 bases). Germline V gene data show CDR1 as LGHDT and CDR2 as YNNKEL (reference sequence). V was cut by 4 bases and J by 2 bases, with 9 bases left in between. This CDR3 spans 13 amino acids. This CDR3 reads CASSLDRAYEQYF. The CDR3 region has the DNA TGTGCCAGCAGCCTGGACAGAGCCTACGAGCAGTACTTC.

The chain couples TRBV4-1 to TRBJ2-1; 11 positions match TRBD2. CDR1 and CDR2 from the germline V gene are MGHRA and YSYEKL. V shed 0 bases, J shed 7 bases, and the junction held 8 bases outside the gene matches. The CDR3 consists of 17 residues. CDR3 bases: TGCGCCAGCAGCCAAGATATCGGGGCTAGCGGGGGGAATGAGCAGTTCTTC. This translates into CASSQDIGASGGNEQFF.

The chain carries TRBV12-3 or TRBV12-4 and TRBJ1-5; D not resolved. This CDR3 region has 12 residues. V lost 3 bases and J 5 bases, leaving 5 bases between the germline ends. CDR3 protein: CASSFGDQPQHF. CDR3 nucleotide sequence: TGTGCCAGCAGTTTTGGTGATCAGCCCCAGCATTTT.

The chain uses TRBV4-2 and TRBJ1-6; TRBD1 matches 10 bases. Germline CDR1 and CDR2: LGHNA and YNFKEQ. V dropped 4 bases and J dropped 7; count of bases not matched to a gene: 1. There are 14 residues in the CDR3. The CDR3 spells CASSPDRGNSPLHF. The CDR3 DNA reads as TGTGCCAGCAGCCCGGACAGGGGGAATTCACCCCTCCACTTT.

V is TRBV5-1 and J is TRBJ2-3, with D possibly TRBD2 on 6 matching bases. V was trimmed by 5 bases and J by 3 bases, leaving 13 bases between them. The germline gives CDR1 SGHRS, CDR2 YFSETQ. CDR3 size: 14 residues. The CDR3 bases are TGCGCCAGCAGGCCAGGCCGGGAGACAGATACGCAGTATTTT. Protein sequence: CASRPGRETDTQYF.

The genes are TRBV30 and TRBJ1-1; a possible D gene is TRBD1 (6 bases). Germline CDR1 and CDR2: GTSNPN and SVGIG (reference sequence). V was trimmed by 4 bases and J by 10 bases, leaving 22 bases between them. This CDR3 comprises 14 residues. The CDR3 region has the DNA TGTGCCTGGAATGTACAGGGCCAAGTAAAGGGAGCTTTCTTT. It is translated as CAWNVQGQVKGAFF.

The rearrangement links TRBV4-1 to TRBJ1-1, with D possibly being TRBD1 (5 bases). Trimming left V 2 bases short and J 4 bases short, with 14 bases between. From germline, CDR1 is MGHRA and CDR2 YSYEKL. CDR3 length: 15 amino acids. CDR3 residues: CASSQSLGVGTEAFF. The CDR3 bases are TGCGCCAGCAGCCAATCGTTGGGGGTTGGCACTGAAGCTTTCTTT.

The J gene is TRBJ1-2, the V gene TRBV30; no clear D. The CDR3 sequence is 15 residues long. Germline CDR1 is GTSNPN and CDR2 is SVGIG (reference sequence). The V end was cut by 3 bases, the J end by 0 bases, with 14 bases between. CDR3 sequence (DNA): TGTGCCTGGAGGGGAACAGACGCCTCTAACTATGGCTACACCTTC. Amino acid sequence: CAWRGTDASNYGYTF.

This chain uses TRBV27 with TRBJ1-6, with 7 bases identical to TRBD1. The V gene's germline CDR1 is MNHEY and CDR2 SMNVEV (reference sequence). After removal of 4 bases from V and 7 bases from J, the junction contained 4 bases not matched to a gene. The CDR3 runs 14 residues. The CDR3 sequence is CASSWTGGNSPLHF. In nucleotides, the CDR3 is TGTGCCAGCAGTTGGACAGGAGGCAATTCACCCCTCCACTTT.

This rearrangement joins TRBV19 to TRBJ1-2; D is uncertain. Trimming cost V 7 bases and J 2 bases, with 8 bases left between them. In germline, CDR1 is LNHDA, CDR2 SQIVND (reference sequence). This CDR3 contains 12 residues. In DNA form, the CDR3 reads TGTGCCAGTAAAGTAGGCAACTATGGCTACACCTTC. Its translation is CASKVGNYGYTF. The full variable domain, its missing parts supplied by reference TRBV19 and TRBJ1-2, is DGGITQSPKYLFRKEGQNVTLSCEQNLNHDAMYWYRQDPGQGLRLIYYSQIVNDFQKGDIAEGYSVSREKKESFPLTVTSAQKNPTAFYLCASKVGNYGYTFGSGTRLTVV.

This clone occurred once. The rearrangement joins TRBV7-9 to TRBJ1-5, with D tentatively TRBD1 (6 bases). The CDR3 is made up of 14 amino acids. The ends were cut back, 1 base at V and 4 bases at J, with 8 bases in the middle. Germline V lookup: CDR1 SEHNR, CDR2 FQNEAQ (reference sequence). This CDR3 is CASSLEGGNQPQHF. In nucleotides, the CDR3 is TGTGCCAGCAGCTTAGAGGGGGGGAATCAGCCCCAGCATTTT.

The chain uses TRBV9 and TRBJ2-7; D is possibly TRBD1 (5 bases). CDR1 SGDLS and CDR2 YYNGEE come from the germline V gene. V was shortened by 3 bases and J by 0 bases, with 10 bases between the two germline ends. This CDR3 is 14 amino acids long. The chain's CDR3 is CASSETTDSYEQYF. In nucleotides, the CDR3 is TGTGCCAGCAGCGAAACGACAGACTCCTACGAGCAGTACTTC.

This sequence joins TRBV27 and TRBJ1-5, with D unclear. V was pared by 2 bases and J by 7 bases, with 9 bases between. Germline CDR1 reads MNHEY; CDR2 reads SMNVEV (reference sequence). The CDR3 contains 13 residues. CDR3 DNA: TGTGCCAGCAGTTTAGGGTATTCACAGCCCCAGCATTTT. Amino acids: CASSLGYSQPQHF.

The chain uses TRBV19 and TRBJ2-1; D gene unclear. Trimming shortened V by 3 bases and J by 0 bases, and 9 bases separated the two germline ends. The CDR3 length is 15 residues. Germline V lookup: CDR1 LNHDA, CDR2 SQIVND (reference sequence). The CDR3 DNA follows: TGTGCCAGTAGTATTGACTCGAGCTCCTACAATGAGCAGTTCTTC. Protein sequence: CASSIDSSSYNEQFF.

V usage is TRBV12-3 or TRBV12-4 and J usage is TRBJ2-7; the D is unclear. The V end was cut by 2 bases, the J end by 1 base, with 3 bases between. This CDR3 spans 12 amino acids. CDR3 protein: CASSLQSYEQYF. The DNA for the CDR3 is TGTGCCAGCAGTTTACAGTCCTACGAGCAGTACTTC.

Only a few counts were recorded for this clone. V gene TRBV19 combines with J gene TRBJ2-7, with TRBD2 identical over 8 bases. After removal of 3 bases from V and 7 bases from J, the junction contained 8 bases not matched to a gene. CDR3 size: 14 residues. The germline gives CDR1 LNHDA, CDR2 SQIVND (reference sequence). CDR3 sequence: CASSIKGLGGEQYF. In DNA form, the CDR3 reads TGTGCCAGTAGTATTAAGGGACTAGGGGGAGAGCAGTACTTC.

The chain combines TRBV24-1 with TRBJ2-7, with 7 bases lining up with TRBD2. The junction had 6 bases not matched to a gene; V was cut back by 5 bases and J by 0 bases. Looked up from germline, CDR1 is KGHDR and CDR2 is SFDVKD. This CDR3 region has 15 residues. The CDR3: CATSGSGGGSYEQYF. CDR3 coding DNA: TGTGCCACCAGTGGGTCGGGAGGAGGCTCCTACGAGCAGTACTTC.

The CDR3: CAWGGSSYEQYF. The CDR3 region has the DNA TGTGCCTGGGGGGGAAGCTCCTACGAGCAGTACTTC. The chain carries TRBV30 and TRBJ2-7; the D gene could be TRBD1 or TRBD2 (5 bases each). This CDR3 comprises 12 residues. V was shortened by 5 bases and J by 0 bases, with 8 bases between the two germline ends. Germline values: CDR1 GTSNPN, CDR2 SVGIG (reference sequence).

V is TRBV19 and J is TRBJ2-7; TRBD1 or TRBD2 may be the D gene (7 bases each). V was shortened by 2 bases and J by 2 bases, with 16 bases between the two germline ends. Looked up from germline, CDR1 is LNHDA and CDR2 is SQIVND (reference sequence). This CDR3 has 16 amino acids. The CDR3 region has the DNA TGTGCCAGTAGTATATTGGGAGGGGGCTCCCCCTACGAGCAGTACTTC. The encoded protein is CASSILGGGSPYEQYF.

J is TRBJ2-3 and V is TRBV4-1; D is unresolved. Germline V gene lookup returns CDR1 MGHRA and CDR2 YSYEKL. The CDR3 totals 19 residues. V lost 0 bases to trimming and J lost 5 bases, with 24 bases between them. CDR3 bases: TGCGCCAGCAGCCAAGAAGATAGGGTTCCCATAGACCCCCGAGATACGCAGTATTTT. Protein product: CASSQEDRVPIDPRDTQYF.